This TCR beta chain emerged from a study of T-cell reconstitution after alpha-beta-depleted transplantation in children. CDR3 size: 17 residues. Looked up from germline, CDR1 is SGDLS and CDR2 is YYNGEE. V lost 0 bases, J lost 5 bases, and 12 bases stayed unmatched. The study, taken as a whole, reports: Two months or so post-transplant, alpha-beta T cells reportedly derived from several hundred expanded graft clones.

Molecular barcoding with unique molecular identifiers was used for the TCRbeta library. Each CDR3 protein gets one entry after TCRdb re-called the PCR reads with MiXCR. The repertoire includes about 420,000 distinct CDR3 sequences, about 17% of them detected once, and 25% to 30% sits in the top ten. Details on this clonotype: No antigen is known for it.

This receptor was identified in a boy under two years old who had a stem cell transplant for Wiskott-Aldrich syndrome, so the T cells may come from the graft donor. Here the sequenced sample was PBMCs, mostly from graft donor cells, taken 360 days after TCRalphabeta/CD19-depleted stem cell transplant. The chain uses TRBV9 and TRBJ2-5, with 8 bases fitting TRBD2. The CDR3 here is CASSVAGGGSVWETQYF. CDR3 coding DNA: TGTGCCAGCAGCGTAGCGGGGGGGGGCAGCGTTTGGGAGACCCAGTACTTC. The whole variable domain, filled in from reference TRBV9 and TRBJ2-5, reads DSGVTQTPKHLITATGQRVTLRCSPRSGDLSVYWYQQSLDQGLQFLIQYYNGEERAKGNILERFSAQQFPDLHSELNLSSLELGDSALYFCASSVAGGGSVWETQYFGPGTRLLVL.